This entry concerns a single T cell receptor (beta chain). Its matching antigen is unknown. The table came from immunoSEQ multiplex PCR; TCRdb's copy has only in-frame clones and leaves some out. Among about 88,000 clones listed, under 95% were seen once. This specimen comes from a study of T cell responses to AZD1222 COVID-19 vaccine. Overall study findings and caveats: Increased Spike-specific TCR breadth and depth were observed after two AZD1222 doses. Only a handful of AZD1222 recipients, more than five in all, had baseline seropositivity.

The CDR3 loop spans 16 amino acids. Trimming cost V 5 bases and J 0 bases; bases outside gene matches: 6. Germline V gene lookup returns CDR1 MNHEY and CDR2 SMNVEV (reference sequence). The chain couples TRBV27 to TRBJ2-7, with 11 bases that match TRBD1. The sample consisted of peripheral blood, taken on day 0 of AZD1222 vaccination. The TCR sequence derives from an adult in good health. For the CDR3, the DNA is TGTGCCAGCAGTATCCCGGGACAGGGGGGCTCCTACGAGCAGTACTTC. It encodes CASSIPGQGGSYEQYF.